This TCR beta chain was captured in a study of cytomegalovirus exposure and HLA in healthy donors. Study-wide results and limits: Most likely, a cluster of highly shared sequence variants arose as a sequencing artifact. After further analysis at a later stage, roughly 16,000 TCR beta sequences were associated with HLA alleles at 0.05 false discovery rate. Most sequenced TCRs were rare (though some public TCRs occurred in many donors). With later analysis, a missense DCLRE1C variant became linked to TCR beta V- and J-gene trimming.

PCR employed 60 Vbeta and 13 Jbeta primers. Data came from immunoSEQ multiplex PCR; TCRdb stores just in-frame clones and leaves some out. Of about 160,000 clones listed, roughly 79% were seen once; the top ten hold about 1.3%. Of note for this clone: Its antigen is undetermined.

V gave up 4 bases and J gave up 2 bases, with 4 bases separating them. Germline V CDR1 and CDR2: LNHDA, SQIVND (reference sequence). The CDR3 is made up of 12 amino acids. Sequencing used PBMCs. The chain has TRBV19 and TRBJ2-3; D is undetermined. This clonotype originated in a woman aged 50 to 60 in good health and CMV-seronegative. This CDR3 reads CASSTFTDTQYF. DNA of the CDR3: TGTGCCAGTAGTACCTTCACAGATACGCAGTATTTT.